This T cell receptor (beta chain) was obtained from a study of TIL therapy for anti-PD-1-resistant metastatic lung cancer. This was the immunoSEQ v3 assay. Libraries were sequenced to about 2 million read pairs (survey) or roughly 4.5-6 million (deep). Sequencing used immunoSEQ multiplex PCR; TCRdb keeps in-frame clones, though not all of them. The repertoire holds approximately 18,000 clones, with 83% as singletons. V was cut by 5 bases and J by 2 bases, with 7 bases left in between. This CDR3 spans 13 amino acids. Germline assignment: CDR1 SGHAT and CDR2 FQNNGV. Time point specified: pre-treatment sample, taken before nivolumab and TIL therapy. Adults with stage 4 NSCLC were enrolled in a phase I trial.

This sequence was found in a person between 30 and 79 years old with non-small cell lung cancer. Material: blood, obtained at baseline. The rearrangement uses TRBV11-2 and TRBJ2-4; D remains ambiguous. The CDR3 sequence is CASSDLTKNIQYF. For the CDR3, the DNA is TGTGCCAGCAGCGATCTCACCAAAAACATTCAGTACTTC.